One sample yielded the 10 T cell receptor beta chains listed below, sequenced in a study of blood T cell repertoires in COVID-19. Data came from immunoSEQ multiplex PCR; TCRdb stores just in-frame clones and leaves some out. The table shows fewer than 250,000 clones, with 83% occurring only once. Sequenced: peripheral blood. Source of these receptors: a woman aged 40 to 49 with active or convalescent COVID-19.

V gene TRBV4-1 combines with J gene TRBJ1-4; TRBD1 aligns across 10 bases. The J segment lost 6 bases and the V segment lost 0 bases, leaving 1 base of the junction unmatched. The germline gives CDR1 MGHRA, CDR2 YSYEKL. The CDR3 loop spans 15 amino acids. The CDR3 region is CASSQEGTGDEKLFF. CDR3 DNA sequence: TGCGCCAGCAGCCAAGAGGGGACAGGGGATGAAAAACTGTTTTTT.

This chain uses TRBV24-1 with TRBJ1-2, with D possibly being TRBD1 (5 bases). V lost 9 bases, J lost 5 bases, and 15 bases lay in between. Per the germline V gene, CDR1 is KGHDR and CDR2 is SFDVKD. The CDR3 consists of 13 residues. CDR3 loop: CATSRGGVYGYTF. The CDR3 bases are TGTGCCACCTCAAGGGGTGGGGTTTATGGCTACACCTTC.

This rearrangement joins TRBV28 to TRBJ1-2; 9 bases agree with TRBD1. The CDR3 contains 13 residues. The germline CDR1 and CDR2 sequences are MDHEN and SYDVKM. Trimming took 5 bases from V and 4 from J; bases not matched to a gene: 2. This chain's CDR3 is CASSGTGTYGYTF. The CDR3 DNA sequence: TGTGCCAGCAGTGGGACAGGGACCTATGGCTACACCTTC.

The chain carries TRBV14 and TRBJ1-4; D unclear. Germline values: CDR1 SGHDN, CDR2 FVKESK. Trimming pared 1 base from V and 7 bases from J, leaving 13 bases between. The CDR3 totals 15 residues. The CDR3 loop reads CASSQAEAPGEKLFF. Written as DNA, the CDR3 is TGTGCCAGCAGCCAAGCCGAGGCGCCGGGTGAAAAACTGTTTTTT.

This chain uses TRBV19 with TRBJ2-5; TRBD2 matches 7 bases. V was clipped by 4 bases and J by 5 bases; unmatched bases: 10. The CDR3 loop spans 15 amino acids. Germline V gene lookup returns CDR1 LNHDA and CDR2 SQIVND (reference sequence). The CDR3 DNA follows: TGTGCCAGTAGTACCAAGAGCGGGATCGTGGAGACCCAGTACTTC. This sequence encodes CASSTKSGIVETQYF.

The chain uses TRBV19 and TRBJ1-1; no definite D call. Trimming took off 4 bases at V and 4 bases at J, with 13 bases between the two ends. The CDR3 has 14 amino acids. CDR1 and CDR2 from the germline V gene are LNHDA and SQIVND (reference sequence). CDR3 region: CASSNSLGGTEAFF. In DNA form, the CDR3 reads TGTGCCAGTAGTAACAGCCTAGGAGGCACTGAAGCTTTCTTT.

A single count supports this clone. The chain recombines TRBV7-2 with TRBJ2-7; D uncertain. Trimming took 1 base from V and 1 from J, leaving 11 bases between them. The CDR3 spans 15 residues. Germline CDR1 SGHTA, CDR2 FQGNSA. The CDR3, as DNA: TGTGCCAGCAGCTTAGGTTTGGCAGTTTCCTACGAGCAGTACTTC. Its translation: CASSLGLAVSYEQYF.

The rearrangement links TRBV7-8 to TRBJ2-1; tentatively, D is TRBD2 (6 bases). Germline V gene lookup returns CDR1 SGHVS and CDR2 FQNEAQ. Trimming shortened V by 6 bases and J by 4 bases, and 16 bases separated the two germline ends. The CDR3 runs 15 residues. This CDR3 reads CASRYSGGEYNEQFF. The CDR3, as DNA: TGTGCCAGCAGATATAGCGGCGGGGAGTACAATGAGCAGTTCTTC. Supplemented by reference TRBV7-8 and TRBJ2-1, the full variable domain reads GAGVSQSPRYKVAKRGQDVALRCDPISGHVSLFWYQQALGQGPEFLTYFQNEAQLDKSGLPSDRFFAERPEGSVSTLKIQRTQQEDSAVYLCASRYSGGEYNEQFFGPGTRLTVL.

Written as DNA, the CDR3 is TGTGCCAGAAGCCCCTCCGGCGGCATGAACACTGAAGCTTTCTTT. It codes for CARSPSGGMNTEAFF. V usage is TRBV5-3 and J usage is TRBJ1-1; no firm D call. TRBV5-3 is designated an ORF whose function remains uncertain. V was shortened by 4 bases and J by 0 bases, with 13 bases between the two germline ends. The CDR3 sequence is 15 residues long.

This rearrangement joins TRBV6-1 to TRBJ2-1; a weak D match, TRBD2 (6 bases). Germline values: CDR1 MNHNS, CDR2 SASEGT. This CDR3 has 15 amino acids. V lost 0 bases and J 6 bases, leaving 12 bases between the germline ends. The CDR3 DNA reads as TGTGCCAGCAGTGAAGCTATCGCCGGGAGCAATGAGCAGTTCTTC. Translating gives CASSEAIAGSNEQFF.